The clone carrying this T cell receptor beta chain has at least ten counts. What it binds is unknown. Trimming stripped 7 bases from V and 4 bases from J, with 14 bases between. This CDR3 is 14 amino acids long. This entry is derived from a study of CD8 T cells in ankylosing spondylitis. Study-level points and caveats: CD8+ by phenotype, disease-linked clones were relatively rare in peripheral blood. Past research had described some motif variants in reactive arthritis synovial fluid and blood.

Making use of molecular barcodes, quantitative 5'-RACE generated TCR beta libraries. Each CDR3 protein is one row after TCRdb ran MiXCR on the 5' RACE reads. Here the sample spans under 400,000 distinct CDR3 sequences, around 10% being singletons. This TCR was sampled from a female donor with ankylosing spondylitis or in good health (not recorded which). V gene TRBV12-3 or TRBV12-4 combines with J gene TRBJ2-1; TRBD1 is a possible D gene (7 bases). The sequencing input was blood, either unsorted or a sorted T cell fraction (not recorded which). This CDR3 is CASIQGGLYNEQFF. The CDR3 bases are TGTGCCAGCATTCAGGGGGGCCTATACAATGAGCAGTTCTTC.